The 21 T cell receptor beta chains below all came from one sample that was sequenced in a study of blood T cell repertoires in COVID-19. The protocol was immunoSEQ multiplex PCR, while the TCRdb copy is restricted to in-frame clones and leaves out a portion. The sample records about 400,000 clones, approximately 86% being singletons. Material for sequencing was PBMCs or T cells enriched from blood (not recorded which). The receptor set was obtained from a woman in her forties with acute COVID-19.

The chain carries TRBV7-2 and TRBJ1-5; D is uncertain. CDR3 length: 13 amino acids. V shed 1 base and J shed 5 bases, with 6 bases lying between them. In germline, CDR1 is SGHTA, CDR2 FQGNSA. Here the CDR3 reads CASSLGGYQPQHF. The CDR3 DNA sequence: TGTGCCAGCAGCTTAGGAGGGTATCAGCCCCAGCATTTT. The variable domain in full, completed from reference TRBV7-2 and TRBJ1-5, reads GAGVSQSPSNKVTEKGKDVELRCDPISGHTALYWYRQSLGQGLEFLIYFQGNSAPDKSGLPSDRFSAERTGGSVSTLTIQRTQQEDSAVYLCASSLGGYQPQHFGDGTRLSIL.

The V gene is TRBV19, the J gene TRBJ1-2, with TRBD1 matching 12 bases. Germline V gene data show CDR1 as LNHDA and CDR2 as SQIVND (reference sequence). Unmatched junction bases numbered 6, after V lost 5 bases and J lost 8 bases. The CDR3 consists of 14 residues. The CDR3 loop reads CASSLGQGAEGYTF. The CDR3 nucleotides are TGTGCCAGTAGTTTGGGACAGGGGGCGGAGGGCTACACCTTC.

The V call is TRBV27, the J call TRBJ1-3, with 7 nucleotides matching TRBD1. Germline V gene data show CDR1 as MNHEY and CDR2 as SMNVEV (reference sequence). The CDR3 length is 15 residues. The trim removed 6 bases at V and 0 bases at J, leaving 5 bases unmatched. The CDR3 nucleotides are TGTGCCAGCAGGAGACAGGGTTCCTCTGGAAACACCATATATTTT. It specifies CASRRQGSSGNTIYF.

The CDR3 spells CASSKESLTGGTNEKLFF. CDR3 DNA sequence: TGTGCCAGCAGTAAGGAAAGCCTAACAGGGGGTACTAATGAAAAACTGTTTTTT. V and J are TRBV2 and TRBJ1-4, with 8 bases matching TRBD1. Trimming took 5 bases from V and 2 from J; bases not matched to a gene: 13. The CDR3 has 18 residues. Germline V gene data show CDR1 as SNHLY and CDR2 as FYNNEI.

The CDR3 region is CASQGQPFSGANVLTF. CDR3 nucleotide sequence: TGTGCCAGCCAGGGGCAGCCCTTCTCTGGGGCCAACGTCCTGACTTTC. The V gene is TRBV19, the J gene TRBJ2-6; D might be TRBD1 (6 bases). This CDR3 region has 16 residues. V lost 9 bases and J lost 0, with 15 bases in between. Per germline, CDR1 LNHDA and CDR2 SQIVND (reference sequence). The entire variable domain, with the rest obtained from reference TRBV19 and TRBJ2-6, is as follows: DGGITQSPKYLFRKEGQNVTLSCEQNLNHDAMYWYRQDPGQGLRLIYYSQIVNDFQKGDIAEGYSVSREKKESFPLTVTSAQKNPTAFYLCASQGQPFSGANVLTFGAGSRLTVL.

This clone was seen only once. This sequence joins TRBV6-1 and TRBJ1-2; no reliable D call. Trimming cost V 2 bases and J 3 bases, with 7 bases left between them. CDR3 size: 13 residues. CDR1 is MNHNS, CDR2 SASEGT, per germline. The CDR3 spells CASSEQIYYGYTF. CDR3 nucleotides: TGTGCCAGCAGTGAACAGATCTACTATGGCTACACCTTC.

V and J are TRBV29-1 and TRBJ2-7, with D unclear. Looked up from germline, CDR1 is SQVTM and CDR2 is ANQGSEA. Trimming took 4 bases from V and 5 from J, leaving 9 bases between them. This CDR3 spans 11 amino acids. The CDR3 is CSVGWAHEQYF. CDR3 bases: TGCAGCGTTGGTTGGGCCCACGAGCAGTACTTC.

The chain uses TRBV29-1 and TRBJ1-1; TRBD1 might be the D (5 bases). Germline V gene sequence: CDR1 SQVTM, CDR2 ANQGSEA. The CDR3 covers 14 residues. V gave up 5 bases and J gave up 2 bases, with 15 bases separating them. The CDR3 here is CSVLQGGANTEAFF. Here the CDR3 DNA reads TGCAGCGTTCTGCAGGGAGGGGCCAACACTGAAGCTTTCTTT.

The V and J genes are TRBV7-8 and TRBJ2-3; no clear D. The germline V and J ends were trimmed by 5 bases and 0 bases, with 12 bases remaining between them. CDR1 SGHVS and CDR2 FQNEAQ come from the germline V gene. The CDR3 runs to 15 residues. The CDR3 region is CASSPKRTSTDTQYF. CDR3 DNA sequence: TGTGCCAGCAGCCCTAAGCGAACTAGCACAGATACGCAGTATTTT.

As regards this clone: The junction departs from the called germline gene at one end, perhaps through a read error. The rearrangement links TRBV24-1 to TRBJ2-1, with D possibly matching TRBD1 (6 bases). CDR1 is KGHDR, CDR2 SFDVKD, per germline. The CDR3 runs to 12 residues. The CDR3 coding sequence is TGTGCCACCATGACTCCGGGACACGTGATGGTCTTC. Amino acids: CATMTPGHVMVF.

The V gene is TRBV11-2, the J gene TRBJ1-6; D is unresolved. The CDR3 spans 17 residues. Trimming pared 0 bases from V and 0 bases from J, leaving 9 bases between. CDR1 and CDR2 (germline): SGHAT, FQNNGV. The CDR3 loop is CASSLDLSSSYNSPLHF. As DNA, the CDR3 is TGTGCCAGCAGCTTAGATCTAAGTAGCTCCTATAATTCACCCCTCCACTTT.

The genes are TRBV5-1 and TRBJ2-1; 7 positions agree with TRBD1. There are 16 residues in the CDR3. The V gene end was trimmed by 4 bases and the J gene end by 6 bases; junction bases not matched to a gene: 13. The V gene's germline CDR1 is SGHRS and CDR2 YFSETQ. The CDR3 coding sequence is TGCGCCAGCAGCCCCCGTCCCGGGACAGCCCCCAATGAGCAGTTCTTC. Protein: CASSPRPGTAPNEQFF.

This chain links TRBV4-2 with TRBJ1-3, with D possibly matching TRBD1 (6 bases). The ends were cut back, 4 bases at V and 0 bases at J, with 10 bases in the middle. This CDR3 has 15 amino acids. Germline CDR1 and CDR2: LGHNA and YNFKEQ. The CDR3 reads CASSRDNYSGNTIYF. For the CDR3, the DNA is TGTGCCAGCAGCCGGGACAATTACTCTGGAAACACCATATATTTT.

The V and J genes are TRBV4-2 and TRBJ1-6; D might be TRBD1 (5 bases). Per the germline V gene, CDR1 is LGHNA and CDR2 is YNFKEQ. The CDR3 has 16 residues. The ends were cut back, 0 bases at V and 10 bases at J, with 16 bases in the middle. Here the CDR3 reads CASSQEFRGNGSPLHF. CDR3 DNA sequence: TGTGCCAGCAGCCAAGAGTTTAGGGGAAATGGCTCACCCCTCCACTTT.

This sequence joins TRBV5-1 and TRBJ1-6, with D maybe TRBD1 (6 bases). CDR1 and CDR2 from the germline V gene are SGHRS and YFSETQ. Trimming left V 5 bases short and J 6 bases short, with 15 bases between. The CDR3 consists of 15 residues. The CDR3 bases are TGCGCCAGCAGGTGGGGGGGCGTTGGTAATTCACCCCTCCACTTT. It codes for CASRWGGVGNSPLHF.

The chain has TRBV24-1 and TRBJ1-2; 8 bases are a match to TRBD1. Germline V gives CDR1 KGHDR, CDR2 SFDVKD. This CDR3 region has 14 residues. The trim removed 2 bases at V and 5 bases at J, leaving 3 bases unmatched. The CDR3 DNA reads TGTGCCACCAGTGATTGGGACAGGAGTTATGGCTACACCTTC. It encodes CATSDWDRSYGYTF.

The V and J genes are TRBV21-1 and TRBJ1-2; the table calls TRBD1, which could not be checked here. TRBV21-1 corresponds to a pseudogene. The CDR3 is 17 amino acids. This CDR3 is CASSSTGQGIANYGYTF. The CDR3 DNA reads TGTGCCAGCAGCAGTACGGGACAGGGGATCGCTAACTATGGCTACACCTTC.

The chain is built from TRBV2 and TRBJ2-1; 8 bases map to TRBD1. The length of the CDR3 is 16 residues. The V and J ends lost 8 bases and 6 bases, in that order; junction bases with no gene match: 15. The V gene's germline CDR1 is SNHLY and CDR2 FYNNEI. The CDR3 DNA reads TGTGCCAGCCGGCCAGGGGGCCCACCAAGACTCAATGAGCAGTTCTTC. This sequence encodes CASRPGGPPRLNEQFF.

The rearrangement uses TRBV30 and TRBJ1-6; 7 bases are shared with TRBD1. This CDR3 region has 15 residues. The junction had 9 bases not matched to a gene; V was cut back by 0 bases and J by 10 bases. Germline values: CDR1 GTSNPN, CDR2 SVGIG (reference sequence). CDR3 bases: TGTGCCTGGAGTGTACAGGGGAGGACGGGCTCACCCCTCCACTTT. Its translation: CAWSVQGRTGSPLHF.

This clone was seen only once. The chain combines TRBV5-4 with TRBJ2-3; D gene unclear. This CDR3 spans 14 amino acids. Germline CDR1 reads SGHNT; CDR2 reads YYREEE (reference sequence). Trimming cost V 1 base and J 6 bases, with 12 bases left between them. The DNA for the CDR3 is TGTGCCAGCAGCTTGATAGCCTACGGGGATACGCAGTATTTT. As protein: CASSLIAYGDTQYF.

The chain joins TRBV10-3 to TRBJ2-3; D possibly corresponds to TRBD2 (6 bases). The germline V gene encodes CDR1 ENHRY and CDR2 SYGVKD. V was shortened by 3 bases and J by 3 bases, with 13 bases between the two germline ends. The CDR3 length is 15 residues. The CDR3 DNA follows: TGTGCCATCAGTGACTCCGGAGGGCGGACAGATACGCAGTATTTT. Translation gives CAISDSGGRTDTQYF.